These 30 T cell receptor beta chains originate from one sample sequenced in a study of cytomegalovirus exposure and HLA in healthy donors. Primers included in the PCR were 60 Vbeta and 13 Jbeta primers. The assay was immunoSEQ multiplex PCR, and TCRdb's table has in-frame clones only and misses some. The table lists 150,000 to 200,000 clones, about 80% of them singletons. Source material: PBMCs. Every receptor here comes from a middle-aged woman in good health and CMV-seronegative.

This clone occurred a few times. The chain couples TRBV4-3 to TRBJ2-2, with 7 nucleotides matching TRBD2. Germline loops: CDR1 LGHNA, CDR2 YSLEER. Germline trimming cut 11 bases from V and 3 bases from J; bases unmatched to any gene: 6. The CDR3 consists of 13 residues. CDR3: CARRREHTGELFF. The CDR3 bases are TGCGCCCGCCGGCGGGAGCACACCGGGGAGCTGTTTTTT.

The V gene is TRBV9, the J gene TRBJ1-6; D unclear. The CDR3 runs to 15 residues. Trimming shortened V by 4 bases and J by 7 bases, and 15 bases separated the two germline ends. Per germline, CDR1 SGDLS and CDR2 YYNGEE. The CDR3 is CASSPATSPNSPLHF. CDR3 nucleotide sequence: TGTGCCAGCAGCCCAGCGACGAGTCCAAATTCACCCCTCCACTTT.

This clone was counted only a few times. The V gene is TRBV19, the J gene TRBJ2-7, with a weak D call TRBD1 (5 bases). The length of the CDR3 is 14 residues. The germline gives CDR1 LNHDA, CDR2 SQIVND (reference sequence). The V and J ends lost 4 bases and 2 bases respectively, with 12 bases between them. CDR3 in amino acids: CASSTTPDTYEQYF. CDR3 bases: TGTGCCAGTAGTACAACGCCGGACACCTACGAGCAGTACTTC.

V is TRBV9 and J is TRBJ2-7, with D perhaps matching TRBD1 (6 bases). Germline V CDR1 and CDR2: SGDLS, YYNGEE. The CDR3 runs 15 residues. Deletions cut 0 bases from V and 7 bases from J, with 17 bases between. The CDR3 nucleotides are TGTGCCAGCAGCGTAGGACAGGTCTCTACGGAGGAGCAGTACTTC. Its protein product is CASSVGQVSTEEQYF. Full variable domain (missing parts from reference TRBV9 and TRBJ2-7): DSGVTQTPKHLITATGQRVTLRCSPRSGDLSVYWYQQSLDQGLQFLIQYYNGEERAKGNILERFSAQQFPDLHSELNLSSLELGDSALYFCASSVGQVSTEEQYFGPGTRLTVT.

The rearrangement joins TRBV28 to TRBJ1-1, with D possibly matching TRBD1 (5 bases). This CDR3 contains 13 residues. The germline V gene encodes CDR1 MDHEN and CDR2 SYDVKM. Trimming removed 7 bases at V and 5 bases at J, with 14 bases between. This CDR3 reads CASNQGLGTEAFF. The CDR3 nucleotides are TGTGCCAGCAACCAGGGTCTTGGTACTGAAGCTTTCTTT. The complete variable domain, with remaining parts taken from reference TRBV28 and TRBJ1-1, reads DVKVTQSSRYLVKRTGEKVFLECVQDMDHENMFWYRQDPGLGLRLIYFSYDVKMKEKGDIPEGYSVSREKKERFSLILESASTNQTSMYLCASNQGLGTEAFFGQGTRLTVV.

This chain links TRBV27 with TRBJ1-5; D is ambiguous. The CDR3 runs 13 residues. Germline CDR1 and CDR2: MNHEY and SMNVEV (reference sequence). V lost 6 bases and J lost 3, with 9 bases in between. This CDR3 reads CASRGSNNQPQHF. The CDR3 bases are TGTGCCAGCAGGGGGAGTAACAATCAGCCCCAGCATTTT.

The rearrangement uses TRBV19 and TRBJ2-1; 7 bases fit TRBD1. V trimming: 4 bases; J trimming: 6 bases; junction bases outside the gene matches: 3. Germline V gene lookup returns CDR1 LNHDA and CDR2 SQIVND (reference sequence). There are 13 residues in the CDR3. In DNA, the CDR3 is TGTGCCAGTAGTACCGGACAGGCCAATGAGCAGTTCTTC. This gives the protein CASSTGQANEQFF.

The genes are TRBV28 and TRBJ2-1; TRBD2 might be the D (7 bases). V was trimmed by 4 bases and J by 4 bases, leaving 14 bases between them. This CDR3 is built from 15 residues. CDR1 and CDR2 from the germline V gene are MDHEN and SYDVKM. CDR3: CASSSPGRGYNEQFF. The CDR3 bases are TGTGCCAGCAGTTCCCCAGGGAGGGGGTACAATGAGCAGTTCTTC.

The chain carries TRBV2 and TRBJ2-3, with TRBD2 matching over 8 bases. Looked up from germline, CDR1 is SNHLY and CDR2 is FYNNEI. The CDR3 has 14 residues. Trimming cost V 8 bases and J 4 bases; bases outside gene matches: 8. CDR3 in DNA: TGTGCCAGCGTATATCTAGCGGGTGCAGATACGCAGTATTTT. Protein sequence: CASVYLAGADTQYF.

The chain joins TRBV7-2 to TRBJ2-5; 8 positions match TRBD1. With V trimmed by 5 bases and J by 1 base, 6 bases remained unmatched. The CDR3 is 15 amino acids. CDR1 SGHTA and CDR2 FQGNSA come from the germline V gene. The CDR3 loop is CASSAGTGTQETQYF. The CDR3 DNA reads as TGTGCCAGCAGCGCGGGGACAGGTACCCAAGAGACCCAGTACTTC.

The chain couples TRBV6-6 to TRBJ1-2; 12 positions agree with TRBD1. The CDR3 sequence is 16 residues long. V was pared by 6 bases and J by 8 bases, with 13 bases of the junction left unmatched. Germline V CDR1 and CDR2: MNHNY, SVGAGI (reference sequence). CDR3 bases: TGTGCCAGCAGCCGAGCGCCGGGACAGGGGGCGAGAGGCTACACCTTC. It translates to CASSRAPGQGARGYTF.

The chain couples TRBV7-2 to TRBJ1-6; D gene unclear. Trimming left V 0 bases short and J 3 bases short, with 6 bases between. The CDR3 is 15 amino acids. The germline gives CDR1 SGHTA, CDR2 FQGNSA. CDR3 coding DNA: TGTGCCAGCAGCTTAGCCGTAGTCTATAATTCACCCCTCCACTTT. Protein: CASSLAVVYNSPLHF. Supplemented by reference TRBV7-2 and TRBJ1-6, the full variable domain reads GAGVSQSPSNKVTEKGKDVELRCDPISGHTALYWYRQSLGQGLEFLIYFQGNSAPDKSGLPSDRFSAERTGGSVSTLTIQRTQQEDSAVYLCASSLAVVYNSPLHFGNGTRLTVT.

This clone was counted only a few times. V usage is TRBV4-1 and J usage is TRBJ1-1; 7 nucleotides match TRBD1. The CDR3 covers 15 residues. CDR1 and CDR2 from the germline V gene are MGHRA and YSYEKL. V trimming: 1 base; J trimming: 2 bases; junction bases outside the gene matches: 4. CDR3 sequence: CASSQGQGVNTEAFF. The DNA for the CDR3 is TGCGCCAGCAGCCAAGGGCAGGGGGTAAACACTGAAGCTTTCTTT.

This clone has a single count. CDR3 DNA: TGTGCCAGCTCCACAAGCACTAGGGGGCCGAACACCGGGGAGCTGTTTTTT. It codes for CASSTSTRGPNTGELFF. The chain is built from TRBV18 and TRBJ2-2, with 7 bases aligning to TRBD1. Germline V gene sequence: CDR1 KGHSH, CDR2 LQKENI. The CDR3 has 17 amino acids. V shed 6 bases and J 0 bases; nucleotides not matched to a gene: 10. Combining the CDR3 with reference TRBV18 and TRBJ2-2 gives the whole variable domain NAGVMQNPRHLVRRRGQEARLRCSPMKGHSHVYWYRQLPEEGLKFMVYLQKENIIDESGMPKERFSAEFPKEGPSILRIQQVVRGDSAAYFCASSTSTRGPNTGELFFGEGSRLTVL.

The CDR3 here is CASSTDRGLYEQYF. The CDR3 DNA reads TGTGCCAGCAGCACGGACAGGGGGCTTTACGAGCAGTACTTC. The chain combines TRBV5-4 with TRBJ2-7; 11 bases match TRBD1. The germline CDR1 and CDR2 sequences are SGHNT and YYREEE (reference sequence). CDR3 length: 14 amino acids. The V and J ends lost 4 bases and 4 bases, in that order; junction bases with no gene match: 4. Full variable domain (missing parts from reference TRBV5-4 and TRBJ2-7): ETGVTQSPTHLIKTRGQQVTLRCSSQSGHNTVSWYQQALGQGPQFIFQYYREEENGRGNFPPRFSGLQFPNYSSELNVNALELDDSALYLCASSTDRGLYEQYFGPGTRLTVT.

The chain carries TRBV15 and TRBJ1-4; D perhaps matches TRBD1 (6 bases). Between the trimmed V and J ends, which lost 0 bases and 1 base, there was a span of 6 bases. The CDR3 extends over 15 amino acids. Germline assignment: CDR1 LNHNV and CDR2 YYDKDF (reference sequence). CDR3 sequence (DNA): TGTGCCACCAGCAGAGACAGGGGAACTAATGAAAAACTGTTTTTT. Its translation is CATSRDRGTNEKLFF.

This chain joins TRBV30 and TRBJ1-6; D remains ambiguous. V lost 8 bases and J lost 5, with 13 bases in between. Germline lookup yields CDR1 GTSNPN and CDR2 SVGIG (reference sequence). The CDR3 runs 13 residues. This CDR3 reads CAGNRYDNSPLHF. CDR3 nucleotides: TGTGCCGGTAACAGATACGATAATTCACCCCTCCACTTT.

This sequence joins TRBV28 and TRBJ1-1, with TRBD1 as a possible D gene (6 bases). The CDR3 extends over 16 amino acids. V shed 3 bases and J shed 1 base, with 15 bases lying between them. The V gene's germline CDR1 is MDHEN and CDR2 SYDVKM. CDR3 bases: TGTGCCAGCAGTTTTACGTCATGGGGGCCGAACACTGAAGCTTTCTTT. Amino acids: CASSFTSWGPNTEAFF.

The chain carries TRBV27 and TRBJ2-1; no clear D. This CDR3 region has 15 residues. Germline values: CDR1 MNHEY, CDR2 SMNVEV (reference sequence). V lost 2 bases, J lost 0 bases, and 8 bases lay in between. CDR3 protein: CASSLSASSYNEQFF. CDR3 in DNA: TGTGCCAGCAGTTTAAGCGCGAGCTCCTACAATGAGCAGTTCTTC.

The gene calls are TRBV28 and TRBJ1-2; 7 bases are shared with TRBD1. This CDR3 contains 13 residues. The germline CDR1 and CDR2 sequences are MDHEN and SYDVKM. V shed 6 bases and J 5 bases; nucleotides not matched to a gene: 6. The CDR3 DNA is TGTGCCAGCAGAGAACCGGGACAGTATGGCTACACCTTC. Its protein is CASREPGQYGYTF.

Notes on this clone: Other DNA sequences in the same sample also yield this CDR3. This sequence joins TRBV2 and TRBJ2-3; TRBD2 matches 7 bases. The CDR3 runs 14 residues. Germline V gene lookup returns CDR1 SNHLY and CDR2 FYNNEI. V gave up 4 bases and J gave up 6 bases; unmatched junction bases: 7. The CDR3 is CASSARLATDTQYF. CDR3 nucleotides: TGTGCCAGCAGTGCGAGACTAGCAACGGATACGCAGTATTTT.

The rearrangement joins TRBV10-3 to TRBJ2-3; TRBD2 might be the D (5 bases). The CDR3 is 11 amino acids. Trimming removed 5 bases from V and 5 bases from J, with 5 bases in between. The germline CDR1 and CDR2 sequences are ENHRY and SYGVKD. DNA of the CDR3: TGTGCCATCAGTCGGGGAGATACGCAGTATTTT. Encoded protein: CAISRGDTQYF.

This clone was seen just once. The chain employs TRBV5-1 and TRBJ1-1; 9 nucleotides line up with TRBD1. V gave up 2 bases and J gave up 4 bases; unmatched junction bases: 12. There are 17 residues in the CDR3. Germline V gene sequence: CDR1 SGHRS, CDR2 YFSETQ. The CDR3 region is CASSFTGTGRVTTEAFF. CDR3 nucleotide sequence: TGCGCCAGCAGCTTCACCGGGACAGGGAGAGTGACCACTGAAGCTTTCTTT.

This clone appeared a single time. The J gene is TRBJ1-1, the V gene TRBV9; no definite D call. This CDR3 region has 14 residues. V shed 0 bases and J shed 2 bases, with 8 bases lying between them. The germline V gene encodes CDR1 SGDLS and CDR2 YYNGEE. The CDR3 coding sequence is TGTGCCAGCAGCGTAGTAGAGGGAAACACTGAAGCTTTCTTT. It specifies CASSVVEGNTEAFF.

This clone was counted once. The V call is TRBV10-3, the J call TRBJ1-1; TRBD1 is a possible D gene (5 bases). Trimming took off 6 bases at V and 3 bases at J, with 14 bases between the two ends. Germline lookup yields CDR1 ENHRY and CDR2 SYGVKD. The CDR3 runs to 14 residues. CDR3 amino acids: CAISQQAGDTEAFF. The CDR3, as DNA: TGTGCCATCAGCCAGCAGGCGGGGGACACTGAAGCTTTCTTT.

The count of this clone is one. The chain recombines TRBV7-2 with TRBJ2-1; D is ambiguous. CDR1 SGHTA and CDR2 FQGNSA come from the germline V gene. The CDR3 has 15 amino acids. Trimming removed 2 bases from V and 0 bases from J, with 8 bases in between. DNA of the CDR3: TGTGCCAGCAGCTTAATGTCGAGCTCCTACAATGAGCAGTTCTTC. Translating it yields CASSLMSSSYNEQFF. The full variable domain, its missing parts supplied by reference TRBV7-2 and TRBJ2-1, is GAGVSQSPSNKVTEKGKDVELRCDPISGHTALYWYRQSLGQGLEFLIYFQGNSAPDKSGLPSDRFSAERTGGSVSTLTIQRTQQEDSAVYLCASSLMSSSYNEQFFGPGTRLTVL.

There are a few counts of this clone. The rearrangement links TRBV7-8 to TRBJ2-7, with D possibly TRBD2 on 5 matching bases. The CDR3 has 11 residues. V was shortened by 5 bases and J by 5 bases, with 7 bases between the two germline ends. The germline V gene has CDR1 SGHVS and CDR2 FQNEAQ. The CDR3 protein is CASSPGNEQYF. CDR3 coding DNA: TGTGCCAGCAGCCCCGGGAACGAGCAGTACTTC. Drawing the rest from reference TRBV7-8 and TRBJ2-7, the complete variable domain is GAGVSQSPRYKVAKRGQDVALRCDPISGHVSLFWYQQALGQGPEFLTYFQNEAQLDKSGLPSDRFFAERPEGSVSTLKIQRTQQEDSAVYLCASSPGNEQYFGPGTRLTVT.

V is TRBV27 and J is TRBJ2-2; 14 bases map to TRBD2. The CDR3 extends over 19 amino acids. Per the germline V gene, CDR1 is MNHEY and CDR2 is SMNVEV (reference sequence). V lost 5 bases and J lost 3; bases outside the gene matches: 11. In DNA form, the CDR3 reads TGTGCCAGCAGTCCGACGGGACTAGCGGGAGCATTTGACACCGGGGAGCTGTTTTTT. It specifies CASSPTGLAGAFDTGELFF.

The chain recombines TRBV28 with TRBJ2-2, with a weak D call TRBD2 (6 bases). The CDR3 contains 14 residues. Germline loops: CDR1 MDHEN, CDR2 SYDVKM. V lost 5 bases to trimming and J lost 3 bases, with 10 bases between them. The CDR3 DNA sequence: TGTGCCAGCAGTCTAGCGTTGCACACCGGGGAGCTGTTTTTT. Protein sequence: CASSLALHTGELFF. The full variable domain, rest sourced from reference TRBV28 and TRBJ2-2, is DVKVTQSSRYLVKRTGEKVFLECVQDMDHENMFWYRQDPGLGLRLIYFSYDVKMKEKGDIPEGYSVSREKKERFSLILESASTNQTSMYLCASSLALHTGELFFGEGSRLTVL.

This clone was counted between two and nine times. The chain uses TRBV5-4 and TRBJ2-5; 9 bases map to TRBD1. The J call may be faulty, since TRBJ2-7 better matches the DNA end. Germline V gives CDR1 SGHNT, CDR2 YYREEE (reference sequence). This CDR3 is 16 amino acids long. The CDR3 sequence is CASSWAGTGISYEQYF. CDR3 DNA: TGTGCCAGCAGCTGGGCCGGGACAGGGATCTCCTACGAGCAGTACTTC.